This T cell receptor beta chain originates from a study of shared clonotypes between healthy human individuals. The study's findings and limits: It was anticipated that sequencing depth would influence how many clonotypes donors shared.

The CDR3 contains 17 residues. CDR1 LNHDA and CDR2 SQIVND come from the germline V gene (reference sequence). Trimming took 4 bases from V and 3 from J; bases not matched to a gene: 4. The repertoire was sequenced with immunoSEQ multiplex PCR; TCRdb's copy has only in-frame clones and lacks some. The table records 950,000 to 1,100,000 clones, 65% to 80% of them present only once. The sample holds one count of this clone. As yet, its antigen is unknown. The sequencing sample was made of memory CD4+ T cells sorted from blood. Sample subset: CD45RA-negative fraction. The clonotype comes from a man in his late teens or twenties in good health. The V gene is TRBV19, the J gene TRBJ2-6, with TRBD1 matching over 12 bases. CDR3 DNA sequence: TGTGCCAGTAGTAGAGGGACAGGGGGCATTGGGGCCAACGTCCTGACTTTC. Protein sequence: CASSRGTGGIGANVLTF.